Below are 16 T cell receptor beta chains sequenced from a single sample in a study of chemoradiotherapy in HPV16-positive cancers (dated by TCRdb to between 2021 and 2024). Library preparation was by the immunoSEQ multiplex PCR assay. The source is immuneACCESS, and TCRdb retained only in-frame sequences with V and J called. Part of the clones is not carried over; for the studies checked, unresolved V genes explain less than half of this, and the remainder is unexplained. The sample table contains about 32,000 clones; only one count was recorded for roughly 77% of them. The ten largest clonotypes hold 3% to 4% of the sample. The material sequenced was blood, taken from a patient who underwent chemoradiotherapy. All receptors come from a human donor with HPV-associated anogenital cancer.

V is TRBV5-1 and J is TRBJ2-7, with a weak D call TRBD2 (6 bases). V was trimmed by 1 base and J by 5 bases, leaving 16 bases between them. CDR1 SGHRS and CDR2 YFSETQ come from the germline V gene. This CDR3 is 15 amino acids long. The CDR3 DNA reads as TGCGCCAGCAGCTTGCTGGGACTCATACCCGACGAGCAGTACTTC. It is translated as CASSLLGLIPDEQYF.

This clone was counted once. This chain joins TRBV14 and TRBJ2-3; TRBD2 might be the D (6 bases). Germline-derived CDR1 and CDR2 are SGHDN and FVKESK. The CDR3 totals 15 residues. V lost 1 base to trimming and J lost 0 bases, with 8 bases between them. The CDR3 loop is CASSQVGRSTDTQYF. The DNA of the CDR3 is TGTGCCAGCAGCCAAGTCGGGAGAAGCACAGATACGCAGTATTTT. The full variable domain, with the rest looked up from reference TRBV14 and TRBJ2-3, is EAGVTQFPSHSVIEKGQTVTLRCDPISGHDNLYWYRRVMGKEIKFLLHFVKESKQDESGMPNNRFLAERTGGTYSTLKVQPAELEDSGVYFCASSQVGRSTDTQYFGPGTRLTVL.

V usage is TRBV11-1 and J usage is TRBJ1-1; possibly TRBD1 for D (6 bases). From germline, CDR1 is SGHAT and CDR2 FQDESV (reference sequence). This CDR3 region has 13 residues. V lost 5 bases and J lost 2, with 9 bases in between. The CDR3 protein is CASSRTDNTEAFF. The CDR3 DNA reads as TGTGCCAGCAGCCGGACAGACAACACTGAAGCTTTCTTT.

The rearrangement joins TRBV7-9 to TRBJ1-2, with D perhaps matching TRBD1 (5 bases). This CDR3 is built from 14 residues. Trimming cost V 3 bases and J 3 bases, with 11 bases left between them. The germline V gene has CDR1 SEHNR and CDR2 FQNEAQ (reference sequence). Here the CDR3 DNA reads TGTGCCAGCAGCTTGGTAGGGGACTACTATGGCTACACCTTC. This encodes CASSLVGDYYGYTF.

The genes are TRBV5-1 and TRBJ1-5; TRBD1 is a possible D gene (5 bases). Trimming cost V 0 bases and J 0 bases, with 7 bases left between them. The CDR3 extends over 15 amino acids. Germline V CDR1 and CDR2: SGHRS, YFSETQ. DNA of the CDR3: TGCGCCAGCAGCTTGGCGGGGGATAGCAATCAGCCCCAGCATTTT. It specifies CASSLAGDSNQPQHF.

This chain uses TRBV10-3 with TRBJ2-7; D uncertain. Germline CDR1 and CDR2: ENHRY and SYGVKD. V lost 3 bases and J lost 5, with 14 bases in between. The CDR3 length is 14 residues. CDR3 sequence reads: CAISENQTGDEQYF. CDR3 sequence (DNA): TGTGCCATCAGTGAAAACCAGACTGGGGACGAGCAGTACTTC.

This chain links TRBV19 with TRBJ2-2; D gene unclear. Germline assignment: CDR1 LNHDA and CDR2 SQIVND (reference sequence). V was pared by 5 bases and J by 7 bases, with 14 bases between. The CDR3 length is 14 residues. The CDR3, as DNA: TGTGCCAGTAGTTCCGGGCGATTCGTCGGGGAGCTGTTTTTT. As protein: CASSSGRFVGELFF.

This chain uses TRBV7-8 with TRBJ1-3; D gene unclear. Germline V CDR1 and CDR2: SGHVS, FQNEAQ. Trimming took off 1 base at V and 1 base at J, with 2 bases between the two ends. This CDR3 is built from 13 residues. Written as DNA, the CDR3 is TGTGCCAGCAGCTTAGGATCTGGAAACACCATATATTTT. Protein product: CASSLGSGNTIYF.

V is TRBV29-1 and J is TRBJ1-1; tentative D call: TRBD1 (6 bases). V lost 2 bases and J lost 4, with 14 bases in between. The CDR3 totals 14 residues. CDR1 and CDR2 (germline): SQVTM, ANQGSEA. The CDR3 protein is CSVETPRGGTEAFF. Written as DNA, the CDR3 is TGCAGCGTTGAAACCCCCAGGGGTGGCACTGAAGCTTTCTTT. Using reference TRBV29-1 and TRBJ1-1 for the parts outside the CDR3, the full variable domain is SAVISQKPSRDICQRGTSLTIQCQVDSQVTMMFWYRQQPGQSLTLIATANQGSEATYESGFVIDKFPISRPNLTFSTLTVSNMSPEDSSIYLCSVETPRGGTEAFFGQGTRLTVV.

This clone has just a few counts. The gene calls are TRBV7-2 and TRBJ1-3; D unclear. V lost 4 bases and J 5 bases, leaving 18 bases between the germline ends. Germline CDR1 reads SGHTA; CDR2 reads FQGNSA. This CDR3 region has 16 residues. The CDR3 region has the DNA TGTGCCAGCAGCTCAAACCGACTGTCCCTGAGAAACACCATATATTTT. It specifies CASSSNRLSLRNTIYF.

This clone was seen a handful of times. The V and J genes are TRBV10-1 and TRBJ2-7, with a possible D match to TRBD2 (5 bases). Germline-derived CDR1 and CDR2 are WNHNN and SYGVQD (reference sequence). Deletions cut 1 base from V and 0 bases from J, with 16 bases between. This CDR3 region has 17 residues. The CDR3 nucleotides read TGCGCCAGCAGTGAGTTTACGGGAAGGGCTAGCTCCTACGAGCAGTACTTC. Translation gives CASSEFTGRASSYEQYF.

The rearrangement joins TRBV5-6 to TRBJ2-3; 13 bases map to TRBD2. CDR3 length: 17 amino acids. J lost 2 bases, V lost 3 bases, and 6 bases had no gene match. Germline CDR1 SGHDT, CDR2 YYEEEE. CDR3 sequence: CASSWAGTSGITDTQYF. CDR3 DNA sequence: TGTGCCAGCAGCTGGGCTGGGACTAGCGGGATCACAGATACGCAGTATTTT.

V and J are TRBV11-2 and TRBJ1-4, with 12 bases matching TRBD1. Germline V gene lookup returns CDR1 SGHAT and CDR2 FQNNGV. V shed 5 bases, J shed 7 bases, and the junction held 5 bases outside the gene matches. CDR3 length: 15 residues. The CDR3 bases are TGTGCCAGCAGCCCGGGACAGGGGGCGGGTGAAAAACTGTTTTTT. Its protein product is CASSPGQGAGEKLFF.

The V gene is TRBV19, the J gene TRBJ2-5; unclear D gene. Germline V gene data show CDR1 as LNHDA and CDR2 as SQIVND (reference sequence). V lost 3 bases and J lost 0, with 2 bases in between. The CDR3 totals 12 residues. The CDR3 region has the DNA TGTGCCAGTAGTATGCACCAAGAGACCCAGTACTTC. It specifies CASSMHQETQYF.

The chain couples TRBV5-1 to TRBJ1-4, with 8 positions matching TRBD1. CDR1 SGHRS and CDR2 YFSETQ come from the germline V gene. The CDR3 covers 14 residues. Germline trimming cut 2 bases from V and 5 bases from J; bases unmatched to any gene: 2. The CDR3 sequence is CASSLGQGNEKLFF. DNA for the CDR3: TGCGCCAGCAGCTTAGGACAGGGCAATGAAAAACTGTTTTTT.

The J gene is TRBJ1-2, the V gene TRBV9; 7 bases agree with TRBD1. CDR1 is SGDLS, CDR2 YYNGEE, per germline. J gave up 8 bases and V 4 bases, and 14 bases lay outside the gene matches. CDR3 length: 15 residues. This chain's CDR3 is CASSPEIGRGDGYTF. The CDR3 DNA reads as TGTGCCAGCAGCCCCGAGATAGGCAGGGGGGACGGCTACACCTTC.